One and the same sample provided the 28 T cell receptor beta chains below, sequenced in a study of technical replicates of blood from several donors. Sequencing used immunoSEQ multiplex PCR; TCRdb keeps in-frame clones, though not all of them. The repertoire holds some 71,000 clones, with 95% to 97% as singletons. Sequencing was carried out using T cells isolated from PBMCs. The receptors were gathered from a human donor in good health.

This clone was recorded only once. The chain carries TRBV2 and TRBJ2-3, with 8 bases identical to TRBD2. J was trimmed by 2 bases and V by 9 bases; bases with no gene match: 7. Germline lookup yields CDR1 SNHLY and CDR2 FYNNEI. The CDR3 covers 14 residues. Here the CDR3 reads CARDLSGTTDTQYF. DNA for the CDR3: TGTGCCAGAGACCTTAGCGGGACCACAGATACGCAGTATTTT.

This clone was seen only once. This chain uses TRBV4-2 with TRBJ2-7, with D possibly TRBD2 on 5 matching bases. V lost 3 bases, J lost 2 bases, and 17 bases lay in between. CDR1 and CDR2 from the germline V gene are LGHNA and YNFKEQ. The CDR3 has 16 residues. As DNA, the CDR3 is TGTGCCAGCAGCCACACAACGGACCTGGAGGCCTACGAGCAGTACTTC. Translation gives CASSHTTDLEAYEQYF.

This chain uses TRBV13 with TRBJ1-1; 8 nucleotides line up with TRBD1. V lost 5 bases, J lost 2 bases, and 10 bases stayed unmatched. The CDR3 is 16 amino acids. Germline CDR1 reads PRHDT; CDR2 reads FYEKMQ (reference sequence). As DNA, the CDR3 is TGTGCCAGCAGCCCCCGGACAGGGCCGGGAAACACTGAAGCTTTCTTT. Translating gives CASSPRTGPGNTEAFF.

The chain has TRBV25-1 and TRBJ1-4; 7 nucleotides agree with TRBD1. The CDR3 is made up of 13 amino acids. V lost 2 bases and J lost 8; bases outside the gene matches: 2. The germline gives CDR1 MGHDK, CDR2 SYGVNS. CDR3 sequence (DNA): TGTGCCAGCAGTGAACCAGGGGGGGAAAAACTGTTTTTT. Protein: CASSEPGGEKLFF.

The V gene is TRBV5-4, the J gene TRBJ1-1, with D hard to call. Trimming took 3 bases from V and 5 from J, leaving 8 bases between them. CDR1 and CDR2 (germline): SGHNT, YYREEE (reference sequence). This CDR3 contains 12 residues. The CDR3 DNA is TGTGCCAGCAGCTCCTCCGGGACTGAAGCTTTCTTT. Translated, it gives CASSSSGTEAFF. Full variable domain (remainder filled in from reference TRBV5-4 and TRBJ1-1): ETGVTQSPTHLIKTRGQQVTLRCSSQSGHNTVSWYQQALGQGPQFIFQYYREEENGRGNFPPRFSGLQFPNYSSELNVNALELDDSALYLCASSSSGTEAFFGQGTRLTVV.

This rearrangement joins TRBV5-1 to TRBJ2-7, with D perhaps TRBD1 (6 bases). Germline V CDR1 and CDR2: SGHRS, YFSETQ. V was shortened by 4 bases and J by 1 base, with 12 bases between the two germline ends. This CDR3 has 14 residues. This CDR3 reads CASSPMDSSYEQYF. The DNA of the CDR3 is TGCGCCAGCAGCCCAATGGACAGTTCCTACGAGCAGTACTTC. Full variable domain (outside the CDR3, taken from reference TRBV5-1 and TRBJ2-7): KAGVTQTPRYLIKTRGQQVTLSCSPISGHRSVSWYQQTPGQGLQFLFEYFSETQRNKGNFPGRFSGRQFSNSRSEMNVSTLELGDSALYLCASSPMDSSYEQYFGPGTRLTVT.

This clone showed up just once. This chain joins TRBV5-1 and TRBJ1-1; D is possibly TRBD1 (5 bases). The CDR3 totals 16 residues. Trimming removed 0 bases from V and 1 base from J, with 13 bases in between. The germline V gene has CDR1 SGHRS and CDR2 YFSETQ. CDR3 nucleotide sequence: TGCGCCAGCAGCTTGGGCCGTGGGGCTAGGAACACTGAAGCTTTCTTT. Translation: CASSLGRGARNTEAFF.

This sequence joins TRBV27 and TRBJ2-2; D remains unclear. The CDR3 contains 13 residues. The germline gives CDR1 MNHEY, CDR2 SMNVEV (reference sequence). Trimming cost V 2 bases and J 5 bases, with 6 bases left between them. The chain's CDR3 is CASSLLQTGELFF. The DNA for the CDR3 is TGTGCCAGCAGTTTACTCCAGACCGGGGAGCTGTTTTTT.

This chain links TRBV5-1 with TRBJ2-1, with D perhaps TRBD1 (6 bases). Trimming pared 3 bases from V and 2 bases from J, leaving 15 bases between. Per germline, CDR1 SGHRS and CDR2 YFSETQ. This CDR3 is built from 16 residues. DNA for the CDR3: TGCGCCAGCAGCTCTGGCCTTGGGGACACCTACAATGAGCAGTTCTTC. Encoded protein: CASSSGLGDTYNEQFF.

The chain uses TRBV5-8 and TRBJ1-5, with a possible D match to TRBD1 (5 bases). The CDR3 has 15 residues. Germline V gene sequence: CDR1 SGHTS, CDR2 YDEGEE. V gave up 4 bases and J gave up 5 bases, with 16 bases separating them. The CDR3 sequence is CASSAGGVRDQPQHF. CDR3 in DNA: TGTGCCAGCAGCGCGGGAGGGGTGCGGGATCAGCCCCAGCATTTT.

The chain is built from TRBV2 and TRBJ2-2, with D possibly being TRBD2 (5 bases). The CDR3 has 17 amino acids. The V gene lost 7 bases and the J gene lost 2 bases, with 20 bases spanning the gap. CDR1 SNHLY and CDR2 FYNNEI come from the germline V gene. This CDR3 reads CASTTEGTELNTGELFF. CDR3 DNA sequence: TGTGCCAGCACTACAGAGGGTACCGAGCTTAACACCGGGGAGCTGTTTTTT. Full variable domain (rest looked up from reference TRBV2 and TRBJ2-2): EPEVTQTPSHQVTQMGQEVILRCVPISNHLYFYWYRQILGQKVEFLVSFYNNEISEKSEIFDDQFSVERPDGSNFTLKIRSTKLEDSAMYFCASTTEGTELNTGELFFGEGSRLTVL.

This chain connects TRBV19 to TRBJ2-7, with 8 positions matching TRBD2. The junction had 5 bases not matched to a gene; V was cut back by 6 bases and J by 4 bases. The CDR3 has 13 amino acids. The germline V gene encodes CDR1 LNHDA and CDR2 SQIVND (reference sequence). CDR3 sequence: CASRTSGAYEQYF. The CDR3 DNA reads as TGTGCCAGTAGAACTAGCGGTGCTTACGAGCAGTACTTC.

This clone was seen a single time. This specimen includes other DNA sequences encoding the same CDR3. The V call is TRBV5-4, the J call TRBJ2-7, with 8 positions matching TRBD1. This CDR3 is built from 18 residues. J gave up 0 bases and V 4 bases, and 15 bases lay outside the gene matches. Germline V CDR1 and CDR2: SGHNT, YYREEE (reference sequence). This CDR3 is CASSLDISWGQVSYEQYF. CDR3 sequence (DNA): TGTGCCAGCAGCCTGGATATTAGTTGGGGACAGGTCTCCTACGAGCAGTACTTC. The whole variable domain, remainder taken from reference TRBV5-4 and TRBJ2-7, is ETGVTQSPTHLIKTRGQQVTLRCSSQSGHNTVSWYQQALGQGPQFIFQYYREEENGRGNFPPRFSGLQFPNYSSELNVNALELDDSALYLCASSLDISWGQVSYEQYFGPGTRLTVT.

This chain connects TRBV28 to TRBJ1-2, with D unresolved. Per the germline V gene, CDR1 is MDHEN and CDR2 is SYDVKM. Trimming took 6 bases from V and 4 from J, leaving 15 bases between them. CDR3 length: 14 residues. CDR3: CASSLRLSLYGYTF. DNA for the CDR3: TGTGCCAGCAGCCTGAGACTTTCCCTCTATGGCTACACCTTC.

The rearrangement joins TRBV19 to TRBJ1-1, with TRBD1 identical over 8 bases. This CDR3 spans 17 amino acids. Germline CDR1 LNHDA, CDR2 SQIVND (reference sequence). The trim removed 5 bases at V and 1 base at J, leaving 12 bases unmatched. The CDR3 protein is CASSLRRQGFGNTEAFF. Here the CDR3 DNA reads TGTGCCAGTAGTCTGCGGAGACAGGGGTTCGGGAACACTGAAGCTTTCTTT.

The chain carries TRBV29-1 and TRBJ2-2; maybe TRBD2 (5 bases). The CDR3 sequence is 13 residues long. The V end was cut by 5 bases, the J end by 5 bases, with 12 bases between. Germline CDR1 and CDR2: SQVTM and ANQGSEA. This CDR3 is CSVLSSGTGELFF. The CDR3 DNA is TGCAGCGTTCTTTCGAGCGGTACCGGGGAGCTGTTTTTT.

This chain links TRBV19 with TRBJ2-5; the match to TRBD2 covers 9 bases. V lost 3 bases to trimming and J lost 5 bases; unmatched junction nucleotides: 7. The CDR3 contains 15 residues. From germline, CDR1 is LNHDA and CDR2 SQIVND (reference sequence). The CDR3: CASSIAGGPFETQYF. The DNA for the CDR3 is TGTGCCAGTAGTATCGCGGGAGGGCCATTTGAGACCCAGTACTTC.

The rearrangement uses TRBV5-6 and TRBJ1-5; D is perhaps TRBD1 (6 bases). CDR1 is SGHDT, CDR2 YYEEEE, per germline. CDR3 length: 18 residues. The ends were cut back, 3 bases at V and 0 bases at J, with 19 bases in the middle. This chain's CDR3 is CASSSRDRDNYSNQPQHF. The CDR3 DNA sequence: TGTGCCAGCAGCTCACGTGATCGGGACAACTATAGCAATCAGCCCCAGCATTTT.

The V gene is TRBV5-1, the J gene TRBJ1-4; 8 bases line up with TRBD1. The V and J ends lost 1 base and 10 bases, in that order; junction bases with no gene match: 6. This CDR3 comprises 14 residues. Germline V CDR1 and CDR2: SGHRS, YFSETQ. CDR3 DNA sequence: TGCGCCAGCAGCTTGACAGGGGGTCTTGGAAAACTGTTTTTT. Encoded protein: CASSLTGGLGKLFF.

V usage is TRBV7-6 and J usage is TRBJ2-1; 11 nucleotides agree with TRBD2. Germline V lookup: CDR1 SGHVS, CDR2 FNYEAQ. Trimming cost V 5 bases and J 3 bases; bases outside gene matches: 6. This CDR3 is 16 amino acids long. The DNA for the CDR3 is TGTGCCAGCAGCCAGGAGACTAGCGGGGTCTACAATGAGCAGTTCTTC. Translating gives CASSQETSGVYNEQFF.

This clone was recorded only once. The chain joins TRBV6-1 to TRBJ1-5, with D unclear. Germline V gives CDR1 MNHNS, CDR2 SASEGT. The CDR3 runs 11 residues. V lost 3 bases, J lost 10 bases, and 7 bases lay in between. DNA of the CDR3: TGTGCCAGCAGTGAGTACAGTCCCCAGCATTTT. Its protein is CASSEYSPQHF.

This chain links TRBV10-3 with TRBJ1-2; the D is unclear. V gave up 0 bases and J gave up 7 bases, with 15 bases separating them. The CDR3 consists of 15 residues. From germline, CDR1 is ENHRY and CDR2 SYGVKD. The CDR3 spells CAISESRREGGGYTF. Here the CDR3 DNA reads TGTGCCATCAGTGAGTCGAGAAGGGAGGGAGGTGGCTACACCTTC.

V and J are TRBV4-1 and TRBJ1-1; no definite D call. The CDR3 sequence is 13 residues long. Germline values: CDR1 MGHRA, CDR2 YSYEKL. Deletions cut 1 base from V and 4 bases from J, with 7 bases between. The CDR3 nucleotides are TGCGCCAGCAGCCAAGTGTCAGGCACTGAAGCTTTCTTT. This gives the protein CASSQVSGTEAFF.

The chain combines TRBV18 with TRBJ2-1; 8 bases agree with TRBD2. Trimming removed 0 bases from V and 4 bases from J; junction bases left unmatched: 8. The CDR3 sequence is 17 residues long. Germline assignment: CDR1 KGHSH and CDR2 LQKENI. This CDR3 is CASSPPGPSGPYNEQFF. CDR3 nucleotides: TGTGCCAGCTCACCACCGGGTCCTAGCGGGCCTTACAATGAGCAGTTCTTC.

The genes are TRBV6-6 and TRBJ2-1; 8 positions match TRBD1. The J segment lost 8 bases and the V segment lost 5 bases, leaving 8 bases of the junction unmatched. The CDR3 length is 14 residues. Germline V gene lookup returns CDR1 MNHNY and CDR2 SVGAGI (reference sequence). CDR3 sequence reads: CASSPGQAWDEQFF. The CDR3 nucleotides read TGTGCCAGCAGTCCGGGACAGGCTTGGGATGAGCAGTTCTTC.

The rearrangement joins TRBV7-9 to TRBJ1-5; unclear D gene. The V end lost 3 bases, the J end lost 6 bases, and 6 bases lay between the germline ends. Germline V gene data show CDR1 as SEHNR and CDR2 as FQNEAQ (reference sequence). The CDR3 consists of 12 residues. The CDR3: CASSFTSQPQHF. For the CDR3, the DNA is TGTGCCAGCAGCTTTACATCTCAGCCCCAGCATTTT.

The rearrangement uses TRBV25-1 and TRBJ2-5; the match to TRBD1 covers 7 bases. The germline V gene encodes CDR1 MGHDK and CDR2 SYGVNS. V dropped 5 bases and J dropped 4; count of bases not matched to a gene: 4. This CDR3 is 13 amino acids long. The CDR3 protein is CASSKTGTETQYF. CDR3 DNA: TGTGCCAGCAGTAAGACAGGGACAGAGACCCAGTACTTC.

CDR3 protein: CAWSVPVITEAFF. The CDR3 region has the DNA TGTGCCTGGAGTGTTCCCGTAATCACTGAAGCTTTCTTT. The chain joins TRBV30 to TRBJ1-1, with D uncertain. V was trimmed by 0 bases and J by 4 bases, leaving 9 bases between them. CDR1 is GTSNPN and CDR2 is SVGIG in the germline V gene (reference sequence). The CDR3 is 13 residues long.